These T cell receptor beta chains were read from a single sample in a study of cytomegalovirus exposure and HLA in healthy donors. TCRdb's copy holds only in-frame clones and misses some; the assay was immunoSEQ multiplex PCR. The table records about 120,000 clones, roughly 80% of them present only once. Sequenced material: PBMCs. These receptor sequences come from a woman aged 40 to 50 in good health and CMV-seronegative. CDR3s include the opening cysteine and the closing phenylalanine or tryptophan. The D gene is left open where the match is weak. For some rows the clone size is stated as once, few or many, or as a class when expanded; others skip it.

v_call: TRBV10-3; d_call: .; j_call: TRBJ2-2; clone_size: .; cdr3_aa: CAIMTGANTGELFF; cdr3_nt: TGTGCCATCATGACAGGCGCGAACACCGGGGAGCTGTTTTTT
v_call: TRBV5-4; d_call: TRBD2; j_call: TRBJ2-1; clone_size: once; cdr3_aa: CASSLELAGGYNEQFF; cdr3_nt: TGTGCCAGCAGCTTGGAACTAGCGGGAGGCTACAATGAGCAGTTCTTC
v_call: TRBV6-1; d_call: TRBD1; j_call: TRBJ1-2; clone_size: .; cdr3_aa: CASLDGQGLIGGYTF; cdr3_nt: TGTGCCAGCCTCGACGGACAGGGTTTGATAGGCGGCTACACCTTC
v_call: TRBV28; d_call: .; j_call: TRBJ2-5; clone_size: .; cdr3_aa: CASSIQETQYF; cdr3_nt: TGTGCCAGCAGTATACAAGAGACCCAGTACTTC
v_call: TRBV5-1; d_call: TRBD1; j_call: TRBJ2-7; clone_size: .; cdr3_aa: CASSVKGASYEQYF; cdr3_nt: TGCGCCAGCAGCGTGAAGGGGGCCTCCTACGAGCAGTACTTC
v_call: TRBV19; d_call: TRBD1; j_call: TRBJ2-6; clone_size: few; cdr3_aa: CASRLTGVPYNVLTF; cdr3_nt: TGTGCCAGTCGACTAACAGGGGTACCATACAACGTCCTGACTTTC
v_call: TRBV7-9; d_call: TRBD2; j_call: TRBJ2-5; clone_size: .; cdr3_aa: CASSLGVAGGETQYF; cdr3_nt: TGTGCCAGCAGCTTAGGGGTAGCGGGAGGAGAGACCCAGTACTTC
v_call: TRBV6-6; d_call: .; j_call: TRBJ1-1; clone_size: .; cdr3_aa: CASSYPKEGLNTEAFF; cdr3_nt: TGTGCCAGCAGTTACCCCAAGGAGGGGTTGAACACTGAAGCTTTCTTT
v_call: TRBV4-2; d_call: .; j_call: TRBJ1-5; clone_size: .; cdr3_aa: CASSLGGSNQPQHF; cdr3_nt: TGTGCCAGCAGCCTGGGGGGTAGCAATCAGCCCCAGCATTTT
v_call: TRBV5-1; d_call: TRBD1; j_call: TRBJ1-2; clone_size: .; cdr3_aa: CASGGGAGYGYTF; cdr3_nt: TGCGCCAGCGGAGGGGGCGCCGGCTATGGCTACACCTTC
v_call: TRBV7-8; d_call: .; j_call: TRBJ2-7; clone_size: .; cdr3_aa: CASSTDRSYEQYF; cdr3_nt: TGTGCCAGCAGCACTGACAGGAGCTACGAGCAGTACTTC
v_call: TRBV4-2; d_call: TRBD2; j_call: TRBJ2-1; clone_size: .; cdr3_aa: CASSQGLAGGVFTYNEQFF; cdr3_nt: TGTGCCAGCAGCCAAGGACTAGCGGGAGGGGTCTTTACCTACAATGAGCAGTTCTTC
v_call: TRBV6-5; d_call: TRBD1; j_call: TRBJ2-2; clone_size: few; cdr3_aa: CASSLQGAITGELFF; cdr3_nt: TGTGCCAGCAGTCTCCAGGGGGCGATCACCGGGGAGCTGTTTTTT
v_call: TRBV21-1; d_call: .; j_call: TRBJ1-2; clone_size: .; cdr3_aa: CASSSPWGRSNYTF; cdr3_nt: TGTGCCAGCAGCTCCCCTTGGGGGAGGTCAAACTACACCTTC
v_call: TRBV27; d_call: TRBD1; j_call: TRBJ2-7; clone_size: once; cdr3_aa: CASSHRGNYEQYF; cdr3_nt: TGTGCCAGCAGTCACAGGGGGAACTACGAGCAGTACTTC
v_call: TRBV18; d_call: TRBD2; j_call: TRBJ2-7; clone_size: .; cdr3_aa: CASSPGGGGRGEQYF; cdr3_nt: TGTGCCAGCTCACCCGGGGGGGGAGGACGAGGCGAGCAGTACTTC
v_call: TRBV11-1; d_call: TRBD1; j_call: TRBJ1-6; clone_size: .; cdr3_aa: CASSPGQGYNSPLHF; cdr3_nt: TGTGCCAGCAGCCCGGGACAGGGCTATAATTCACCCCTCCACTTT
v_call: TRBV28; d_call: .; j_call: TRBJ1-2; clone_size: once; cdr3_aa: CASSLPGQTYYGYTF; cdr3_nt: TGTGCCAGCAGTTTACCCGGACAGACGTACTATGGCTACACCTTC
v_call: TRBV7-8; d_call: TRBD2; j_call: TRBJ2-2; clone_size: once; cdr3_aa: CASSSYTPGLAGLYGPGELFF; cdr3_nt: TGTGCCAGCAGCTCCTATACTCCGGGACTAGCGGGGCTTTACGGCCCCGGGGAGCTGTTTTTT
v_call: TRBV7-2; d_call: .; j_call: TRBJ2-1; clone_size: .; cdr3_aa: CASSGGQGGNEQFF; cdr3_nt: TGTGCCAGCAGCGGCGGACAGGGAGGGAATGAGCAGTTCTTC
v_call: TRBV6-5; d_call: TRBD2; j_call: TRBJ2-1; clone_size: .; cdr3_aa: CASNLAGGRYNEQFF; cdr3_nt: TGTGCCAGCAACCTGGCGGGGGGCCGTTACAATGAGCAGTTCTTC
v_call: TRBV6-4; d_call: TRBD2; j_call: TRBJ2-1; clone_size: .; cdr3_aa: CASSAGTSGDNEQFF; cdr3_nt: TGTGCCAGCAGTGCCGGGACTAGCGGGGACAATGAGCAGTTCTTC
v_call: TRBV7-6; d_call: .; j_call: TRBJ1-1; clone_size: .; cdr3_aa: CASSLAYGGSYTEAFF; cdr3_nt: TGTGCCAGCAGCTTAGCGTATGGGGGCTCCTACACTGAAGCTTTCTTT
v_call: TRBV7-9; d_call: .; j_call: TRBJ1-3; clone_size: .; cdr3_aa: CASSLMGSGNTIYF; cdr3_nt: TGTGCCAGCAGCCTTATGGGGAGTGGAAACACCATATATTTT
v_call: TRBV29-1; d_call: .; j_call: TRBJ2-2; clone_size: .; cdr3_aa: CSVDQGFNTGELFF; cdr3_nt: TGCAGCGTTGATCAGGGGTTTAACACCGGGGAGCTGTTTTTT
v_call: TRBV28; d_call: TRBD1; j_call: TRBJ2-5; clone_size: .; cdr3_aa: CASSPGQFQETQYF; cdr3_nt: TGTGCCAGCAGCCCGGGACAGTTCCAAGAGACCCAGTACTTC
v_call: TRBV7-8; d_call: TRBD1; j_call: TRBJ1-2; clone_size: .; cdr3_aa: CASSRSMTGQDYGYTF; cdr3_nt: TGTGCCAGCAGCCGATCCATGACGGGACAGGACTATGGCTACACCTTC
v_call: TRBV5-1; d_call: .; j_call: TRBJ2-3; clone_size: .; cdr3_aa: CASSPLIAVDTQYF; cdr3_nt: TGCGCCAGCAGCCCCCTTATTGCGGTAGATACGCAGTATTTT
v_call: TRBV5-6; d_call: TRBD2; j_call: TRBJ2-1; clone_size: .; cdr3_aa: CASSLLRQRGGLEQFF; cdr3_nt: TGTGCCAGCAGCCTTCTGCGGCAGCGGGGGGGCCTCGAGCAGTTCTTC
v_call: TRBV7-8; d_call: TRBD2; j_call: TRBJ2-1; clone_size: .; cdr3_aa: CASSLERGPYNEQFF; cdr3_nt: TGTGCCAGCAGCTTAGAGCGGGGGCCATACAATGAGCAGTTCTTC
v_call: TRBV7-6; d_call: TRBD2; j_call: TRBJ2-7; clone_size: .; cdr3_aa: CASSPGTSGSKLSYEQYF; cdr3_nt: TGTGCCAGCAGCCCCGGGACTAGCGGGAGTAAGCTTTCCTACGAGCAGTACTTC
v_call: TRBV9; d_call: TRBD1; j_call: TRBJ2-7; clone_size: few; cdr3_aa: CASSVGTGSEQYF; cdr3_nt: TGTGCCAGCAGCGTAGGGACAGGGTCCGAGCAGTACTTC
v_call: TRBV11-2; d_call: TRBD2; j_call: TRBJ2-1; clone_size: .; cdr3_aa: CASRTLRGGAKRGRQFF; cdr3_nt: TGTGCCAGCAGGACCCTACGGGGTGGGGCTAAGCGGGGTAGGCAGTTCTTC
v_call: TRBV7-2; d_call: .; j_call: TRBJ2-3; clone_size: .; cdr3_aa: CASSKYTDTQYF; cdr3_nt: TGTGCCAGCAGCAAATACACAGATACGCAGTATTTT
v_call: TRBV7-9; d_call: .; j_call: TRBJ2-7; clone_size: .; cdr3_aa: CASSPIGGLRGRIYEQYF; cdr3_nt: TGTGCCAGCAGCCCCATTGGGGGGTTACGGGGTCGGATCTACGAGCAGTACTTC
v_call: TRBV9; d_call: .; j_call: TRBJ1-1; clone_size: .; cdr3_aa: CASSARQPDTEAFF; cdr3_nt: TGTGCCAGCAGCGCCCGACAGCCCGACACTGAAGCTTTCTTT
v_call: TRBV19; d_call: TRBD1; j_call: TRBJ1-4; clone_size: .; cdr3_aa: CATSDRVVATNEKLFF; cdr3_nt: TGTGCCACCTCGGACAGGGTGGTGGCAACTAATGAAAAACTGTTTTTT
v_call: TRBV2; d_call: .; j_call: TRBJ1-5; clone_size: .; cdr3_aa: CASSLQGVGNQPQHF; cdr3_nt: TGTGCCAGCAGCCTACAGGGAGTAGGCAATCAGCCCCAGCATTTT
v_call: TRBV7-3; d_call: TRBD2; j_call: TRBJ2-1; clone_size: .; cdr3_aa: CASSSGTTSSGEQFF; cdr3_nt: TGTGCCAGCAGCTCCGGGACTACGTCCTCGGGGGAGCAGTTCTTC
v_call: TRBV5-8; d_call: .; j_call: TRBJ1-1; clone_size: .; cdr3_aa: CASSGRAEAFF; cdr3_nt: TGTGCCAGCAGCGGGAGGGCTGAAGCTTTCTTT